Each of the 12 T cell receptor beta chains below was sequenced from the same sample in a study of Tregs in tolerant kidney transplant recipients. Produced via immunoSEQ multiplex PCR; TCRdb's table is partial and in-frame only. The table records roughly 120,000 clones, approximately 90% of them present only once. Sequenced material: CD4+ T cells from blood. The receptors shown here come from a human donor in good health.

The rearrangement links TRBV5-1 to TRBJ2-3, with 10 bases matching TRBD1. The germline gives CDR1 SGHRS, CDR2 YFSETQ. Trimming removed 4 bases from V and 6 bases from J; junction bases left unmatched: 5. This CDR3 comprises 14 residues. CDR3 in DNA: TGCGCCAGCAGCGTCCGGACAGGGGGGGATACGCAGTATTTT. This sequence encodes CASSVRTGGDTQYF.

V is TRBV10-3 and J is TRBJ2-3; 7 bases are shared with TRBD2. Germline loops: CDR1 ENHRY, CDR2 SYGVKD. With 2 bases clipped from V and 1 base from J, the junction kept 15 bases outside the gene matches. The CDR3 sequence is 19 residues long. This CDR3 is CAISEGLGHLPRGTDTQYF. In DNA form, the CDR3 reads TGTGCCATCAGTGAGGGACTAGGTCACCTCCCGAGGGGCACAGATACGCAGTATTTT.

The chain joins TRBV30 to TRBJ2-3; 8 positions match TRBD1. Germline V CDR1 and CDR2: GTSNPN, SVGIG (reference sequence). This CDR3 contains 13 residues. V was pared by 5 bases and J by 0 bases, with 1 base of the junction left unmatched. This CDR3 is CAWGQGSTDTQYF. As DNA, the CDR3 is TGTGCCTGGGGACAGGGTAGCACAGATACGCAGTATTTT.

The chain uses TRBV5-4 and TRBJ2-1; 9 nucleotides match TRBD1. This CDR3 is 15 amino acids long. V dropped 5 bases and J dropped 8; count of bases not matched to a gene: 11. Per germline, CDR1 SGHNT and CDR2 YYREEE (reference sequence). CDR3 coding DNA: TGTGCCAGCAGAGATAGACAGGGGGGTGGGTATGAGCAGTTCTTC. It codes for CASRDRQGGGYEQFF.

The chain joins TRBV5-1 to TRBJ2-7; 8 nucleotides align to TRBD2. The germline V gene has CDR1 SGHRS and CDR2 YFSETQ. The trim removed 2 bases at V and 2 bases at J, leaving 6 bases unmatched. The CDR3 is 15 residues long. As DNA, the CDR3 is TGCGCCAGCAGCTTCTTAGCGGGGTCCGCCTACGAGCAGTACTTC. Its protein product is CASSFLAGSAYEQYF.

CDR3 region: CASSLAGGNEQFF. The DNA of the CDR3 is TGTGCCAGCAGCTTAGCGGGAGGCAATGAGCAGTTCTTC. The J gene is TRBJ2-1, the V gene TRBV11-2, with 7 positions matching TRBD2. Looked up from germline, CDR1 is SGHAT and CDR2 is FQNNGV. This CDR3 is 13 amino acids long. Trimming at V came to 1 base and at J to 6 bases, leaving 0 bases not matched to a gene.

The chain has TRBV4-2 and TRBJ2-1; no reliable D call. Germline values: CDR1 LGHNA, CDR2 YNFKEQ. Trimming took off 1 base at V and 12 bases at J, with 10 bases between the two ends. This CDR3 has 12 amino acids. CDR3 DNA sequence: TGTGCCAGCAGCCAAGGAGGAAGGCCGCAGTTCTTC. It encodes CASSQGGRPQFF.

The gene calls are TRBV6-1 and TRBJ1-1; the D gene is possibly TRBD1 (5 bases). CDR1 is MNHNS, CDR2 SASEGT, per germline. The CDR3 loop spans 13 amino acids. Trimming stripped 8 bases from V and 4 bases from J, with 14 bases between. Here the CDR3 reads CASPDNAFTEAFF. Written as DNA, the CDR3 is TGTGCCAGCCCGGACAATGCCTTCACTGAAGCTTTCTTT.

This chain links TRBV5-1 with TRBJ2-1; D is unresolved. The V gene's germline CDR1 is SGHRS and CDR2 YFSETQ. This CDR3 has 14 residues. Between the trimmed V and J ends, which lost 2 bases and 4 bases, there was a span of 10 bases. CDR3 nucleotide sequence: TGCGCCAGCAGCTTAGGACCTACTTACAATGAGCAGTTCTTC. Translated: CASSLGPTYNEQFF.

The table lists this clone with a few counts. The chain recombines TRBV7-9 with TRBJ1-4; D unresolved. Per the germline V gene, CDR1 is SEHNR and CDR2 is FQNEAQ (reference sequence). V was cut by 5 bases and J by 4 bases, with 8 bases left in between. CDR3 length: 13 residues. CDR3 DNA: TGTGCCAGCAGCCGGTTGCTTAATGAAAAACTGTTTTTT. Residues: CASSRLLNEKLFF.

The chain combines TRBV11-2 with TRBJ2-5; D is possibly TRBD1 or TRBD2 (5 bases each). V lost 0 bases and J lost 5, with 7 bases in between. This CDR3 is 13 amino acids long. Germline V lookup: CDR1 SGHAT, CDR2 FQNNGV. CDR3 coding DNA: TGTGCCAGCAGCTTAGATTGGGGGGAGACCCAGTACTTC. Translation: CASSLDWGETQYF. Together with reference TRBV11-2 and TRBJ2-5, the CDR3 gives the full variable domain: EAGVAQSPRYKIIEKRQSVAFWCNPISGHATLYWYQQILGQGPKLLIQFQNNGVVDDSQLPKDRFSAERLKGVDSTLKIQPAKLEDSAVYLCASSLDWGETQYFGPGTRLLVL.

This chain links TRBV7-9 with TRBJ2-1; weak D call: TRBD1 (5 bases). V gave up 3 bases and J gave up 9 bases, with 18 bases separating them. The CDR3 is made up of 15 amino acids. Germline CDR1 SEHNR, CDR2 FQNEAQ (reference sequence). CDR3 sequence (DNA): TGTGCCAGCAGCTTTGTTAACTCAGGGTTTAGTGAGCAGTTCTTC. It specifies CASSFVNSGFSEQFF.